The source of this T cell receptor beta chain is a study of blood T cell repertoires in COVID-19 (dated by TCRdb to the early 2020s). Study-wide context: The collaborator samples originated in the United States, Italy and Spain and spanned the acute and convalescent phases of COVID-19. The material from the prospective study consisted of cDNA or gDNA derived from T cells, B-cell-depleted T cells, or PBMCs. Subjects who had been exposed to COVID-19, were actively infected with it, or had recovered from it provided the deeply sampled blood TCRbeta repertoires that made up the dataset. The repertoires were made available in a free public database intended to serve as a resource for research on the immune response to SARS-CoV-2. The samples were drawn from the first 160 participants of the ongoing ImmuneRACE study and from roughly 1,300 subjects provided by 6 global collaborators. Nearly every sample came with metadata listing a de-identified subject ID, COVID-19 status, age in years and sex. HLA class I and class II types, where available, came from metadata supplied by the sample provider rather than from assay-based typing.

TCRbeta CDR3 regions were amplified from genomic DNA by means of the immunoSEQ Assay, a bias-controlled multiplex PCR. The authors' analysis ran thus. Nucleated cell counts per sample were estimated from amplification of reference gene primers within the assay. To quantify the absolute abundance of each unique TCRbeta CDR3 rearrangement, sequence reads were collapsed and filtered. For each sample, productive Simpson clonality was calculated as the square root of Simpson's diversity index across productive rearrangements. TCRdb re-hosts the immuneACCESS table, in-frame sequences only. Its copies lack some clones; in the studies checked, an unresolved V gene accounts for under half of them, and the cause for the rest is not known. The DNA gave D and trimming, while V, J and clone size come from that table. The sample yields some 130,000 clones; 80% to 85% were counted once. Of the sample, under 7% falls within the top ten clones.

Participants in the prospective study were enrolled through a virtual design, were aged roughly 18 to 100 years, and lived in some 24 United States geographic areas. To assign participants to cohorts, the prospective study relied on clinical history that participants themselves reported in a screening survey and a study questionnaire. In the prospective study, whole blood, serum and a nasopharyngeal or oropharyngeal swab were collected from each participant by mobile phlebotomists. Over an approximately two-month period, participants in the prospective study had the option of providing additional blood draws and questionnaires. Before DNA extraction, prospective study blood samples were shipped either frozen or at room temperature. What the study reported, not specific to this receptor: Clinical and demographic metadata were provided uncurated, with the amount varying by source and participant.

Concerning this clone itself: The specificity of this receptor is unknown. One base away there is no much larger clone; base qualities are not given.

From the germline V gene, CDR1 is MDHEN and CDR2 is SYDVKM. The CDR3 numbers 14 residues from cysteine through phenylalanine. Only the CDR3 DNA stays, 42 bases, in frame from base 1. Between the V and J ends, shortened by 5 bases and 5 bases respectively, the junction contains 14 bases. The sample was PBMCs or T cells enriched from blood (not recorded which). The TCR sequence derives from a man aged 35 to 55 with acute COVID-19. The sequence links TRBV28 to TRBJ2-3, and the D gene may be TRBD2, 6 bases matching. The DNA is as follows: TGTGCCAGCAGTAACGGGAGACTAGAAGATACGCAGTATTTT. Protein translation: CASSNGRLEDTQYF. Where the CDR3 stops, the reference TRBV28 and TRBJ2-3 genes take over; the full variable domain is DVKVTQSSRYLVKRTGEKVFLECVQDMDHENMFWYRQDPGLGLRLIYFSYDVKMKEKGDIPEGYSVSREKKERFSLILESASTNQTSMYLCASSNGRLEDTQYFGPGTRLTVL.